The T cell receptor beta chain described here comes from a study of T cells in localized non-small cell lung cancer. Assay used: immunoSEQ multiplex PCR; TCRdb lists only in-frame clones, some missing. The sample has approximately 65,000 clones, roughly 79% seen once; the top ten hold 4.7%. The study, taken as a whole, reports: Out of the top 100 tumor clones, a median approximately 57 were seen in adjacent lung. Tumor showed lower T cell clonality than uninvolved adjacent lung, where it was highest.

Note on this clone: Its target is not known. One end of the junction fails to match germline, which may point to a read error.

This specimen consisted of PBMCs, obtained before any cancer treatment. The receptor was isolated from a man aged 35 to 69 with stage II lung adenocarcinoma.

The CDR3 region has the DNA TGTGCCAGCAGCCTAGCAGGGAGCCTGAGGGACAATGAGCAGTTCTTC. Translated, it gives CASSLAGSLRDNEQFF. The V and J genes are TRBV7-9 and TRBJ2-1, with D perhaps given as TRBD1 or TRBD2 (5 bases each). The CDR3 length is 16 residues. CDR1 is SEHNR, CDR2 FQNEAQ, per germline (reference sequence).